Given below is one T cell receptor beta chain in context. This clone appeared once. Its binding antigen is unknown. Base qualities are not at hand, and no much larger clone is one base apart. Trimming takes 0 bases off V and 5 bases off J; junction bases not matched to a gene: 9. From a lookup of the germline V gene, CDR1 and CDR2 are LGHNA and YSLEER. The CDR3, from cysteine to phenylalanine, totals 16 residues. Kept here is only the CDR3 DNA, which spans 48 bases and is read in frame from base 1. Enrolling through a virtual design, the prospective study's participants ranged in age from roughly 18 to 100 years and lived across about two dozen United States geographic areas. In the prospective study, cohorts were assigned on the basis of participant-reported clinical history obtained from a screening survey and a study questionnaire. ImmuneRACE Cohort 3 recovered participants were defined by two consecutive negative NP/OP PCR tests, healthcare professional clearance, or symptom resolution. Mobile phlebotomists in the prospective study collected whole blood, serum and a nasopharyngeal or oropharyngeal swab from every participant. Additional blood draws and questionnaires over an approximately two-month period could optionally be provided by prospective study participants. Before DNA extraction, blood samples from the prospective study were shipped at room temperature or frozen.

The data originate from a study of blood T cell repertoires in COVID-19 (dated by TCRdb to 2020 to 2022). Describing the broader study: Collaborator samples came from the United States, Italy and Spain and covered acute and convalescent phases of COVID-19. The material from the prospective study consisted of cDNA or gDNA derived from T cells, B-cell-depleted T cells, or PBMCs. The dataset comprised deeply sampled blood TCRbeta repertoires from subjects exposed to, actively infected with, or recovered from COVID-19. The repertoires were made available in a free public database intended to serve as a resource for research on the immune response to SARS-CoV-2. The samples were drawn from two sources: the first 160 participants of the ongoing ImmuneRACE study, and 1,254 subjects contributed by 6 global collaborators. The sample metadata nearly always contained a de-identified subject ID, COVID-19 status, age in years and sex. Where available, HLA class I and class II types were taken from metadata supplied by the sample provider and were not determined by assay-based typing. The paper as a whole reports these results and caveats: The quantity of clinical and demographic metadata differed by source and by participant and was supplied without curation.

The immunoSEQ Assay, a bias-controlled multiplex PCR, was used to amplify TCRbeta CDR3 regions from genomic DNA. The study's processing was this. Within the assay, amplification of reference gene primers was used to estimate how many nucleated cells each sample contained. To quantify the absolute abundance of each unique TCRbeta CDR3 rearrangement, sequence reads were collapsed and filtered. For each sample, productive Simpson clonality was calculated as the square root of Simpson's diversity index over productive rearrangements. Sourced from immuneACCESS, this table was stored by TCRdb with only in-frame sequences that have V and J called. A share of the clones is absent; for the studies checked, an unresolved V gene accounts for under half, and the remainder has no known explanation. The V and J calls and clone size are taken from that table; D and trimming were inferred from the DNA. The sample table records approximately 240,000 clones; around nine tenths of these occur just once. The top ten hold 1.9% of the sample.

The TCR was taken from a woman younger than 35 who had recovered from COVID-19. Sequencing input: PBMCs or T cells enriched from blood (not recorded which). The sequence joins TRBV4-3 to TRBJ2-7, and TRBD1 aligns with 8 junction nucleotides. The DNA sequence is as follows: TGCGCCAGCAGCCAAGAAAACCGACAGGGGATCCACGAGCAGTACTTC. Translated, this gives CASSQENRQGIHEQYF.